Below are 9 T cell receptor beta chains sequenced from a single sample in a study of blood T cell repertoires in COVID-19. TCRdb's table, derived via immunoSEQ multiplex PCR, lists solely in-frame clones and lacks some. The sample contains about 110,000 clones, 80% to 90% of which appear only once. Sequencing was carried out using peripheral blood. The receptor source for this set is a human donor in a cohort sampled during active COVID-19.

This chain uses TRBV6-5 with TRBJ1-5, with TRBD1 identical over 9 bases. J lost 1 base, V lost 6 bases, and 4 bases had no gene match. The germline V gene has CDR1 MNHEY and CDR2 SVGAGI. The CDR3 sequence is 15 residues long. The CDR3 loop reads CASRSGTGSNQPQHF. Here the CDR3 DNA reads TGTGCCAGCAGATCCGGGACAGGGAGCAATCAGCCCCAGCATTTT.

This clone was seen a few times. The rearrangement uses TRBV5-1 and TRBJ1-6; TRBD1 aligns across 7 bases. Unmatched junction bases numbered 19, after V lost 4 bases and J lost 9 bases. Germline V gene data show CDR1 as SGHRS and CDR2 as YFSETQ. The CDR3 has 18 residues. CDR3: CASSETGYPDRYPSPLHF. Here the CDR3 DNA reads TGCGCCAGCAGCGAGACCGGTTACCCGGACAGGTACCCTTCACCCCTCCACTTT. Complete variable domain (other parts from reference TRBV5-1 and TRBJ1-6): KAGVTQTPRYLIKTRGQQVTLSCSPISGHRSVSWYQQTPGQGLQFLFEYFSETQRNKGNFPGRFSGRQFSNSRSEMNVSTLELGDSALYLCASSETGYPDRYPSPLHFGNGTRLTVT.

The table lists this clone with a few counts. The rearrangement joins TRBV28 to TRBJ2-3; 7 nucleotides match TRBD1. Germline CDR1 is MDHEN and CDR2 is SYDVKM. Unmatched junction bases numbered 5, after V lost 2 bases and J lost 9 bases. This CDR3 is built from 13 residues. CDR3 in amino acids: CASSLPTGETQYF. CDR3 nucleotide sequence: TGTGCCAGCAGTTTACCTACAGGGGAGACGCAGTATTTT.

This clone came up once. V gene TRBV7-2 combines with J gene TRBJ1-3; TRBD1 might be the D (5 bases). Germline V gene lookup returns CDR1 SGHTA and CDR2 FQGNSA. V lost 3 bases and J lost 4, with 7 bases in between. The CDR3 length is 13 residues. This CDR3 reads CASSLTVGNTIYF. For the CDR3, the DNA is TGTGCCAGCAGCTTGACAGTCGGAAACACCATATATTTT.

The genes are TRBV28 and TRBJ1-1; no clear D. The V end was cut by 2 bases, the J end by 0 bases, with 7 bases between. The CDR3 has 14 residues. In germline, CDR1 is MDHEN, CDR2 SYDVKM. The CDR3, as DNA: TGTGCCAGCAGTTTAACCCAGATGAACACTGAAGCTTTCTTT. Translation: CASSLTQMNTEAFF.

The CDR3 here is CATSDNSETYEQYF. The CDR3 region has the DNA TGTGCCACCAGTGATAATTCGGAGACCTACGAGCAGTACTTC. The chain is built from TRBV24-1 and TRBJ2-7; D not certain. The germline CDR1 and CDR2 sequences are KGHDR and SFDVKD. Trimming cost V 3 bases and J 2 bases, with 10 bases left between them. The CDR3 loop spans 14 amino acids.

V and J are TRBV7-2 and TRBJ2-5, with D possibly being TRBD1 (5 bases). Trimming shortened V by 0 bases and J by 4 bases, and 12 bases separated the two germline ends. The germline V gene encodes CDR1 SGHTA and CDR2 FQGNSA. This CDR3 region has 15 residues. Written as DNA, the CDR3 is TGTGCCAGCAGCTTAGCCGTTGGGGCGACAGAGACCCAGTACTTC. Its translation: CASSLAVGATETQYF.

The gene calls are TRBV27 and TRBJ1-1; D possibly corresponds to TRBD1 (5 bases). CDR3 size: 14 residues. Per germline, CDR1 MNHEY and CDR2 SMNVEV (reference sequence). Trimming took off 6 bases at V and 1 base at J, with 12 bases between the two ends. The CDR3 DNA sequence: TGTGCCAGCAGCCGAACAGGTCCGAACACTGAAGCTTTCTTT. Translated, it gives CASSRTGPNTEAFF.

CDR3 nucleotides: TGTGCCAGTTCTGGGCGGGGGGGCGGTTCGTACAGTGATGAGCAGTTCTTC. Protein: CASSGRGGGSYSDEQFF. The rearrangement joins TRBV19 to TRBJ2-1; TRBD2 matches at 9 bases. This CDR3 contains 17 residues. V lost 8 bases to trimming and J lost 8 bases; unmatched junction nucleotides: 19. In germline, CDR1 is LNHDA, CDR2 SQIVND (reference sequence).